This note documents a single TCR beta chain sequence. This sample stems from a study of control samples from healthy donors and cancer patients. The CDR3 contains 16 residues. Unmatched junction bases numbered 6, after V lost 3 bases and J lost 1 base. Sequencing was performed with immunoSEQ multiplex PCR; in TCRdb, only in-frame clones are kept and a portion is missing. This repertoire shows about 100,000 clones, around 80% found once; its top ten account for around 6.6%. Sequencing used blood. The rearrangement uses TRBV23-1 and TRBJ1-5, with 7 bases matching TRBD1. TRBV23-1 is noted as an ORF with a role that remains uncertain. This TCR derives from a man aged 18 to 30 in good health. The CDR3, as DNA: TGCGCCAGCAGTCAGATGACAGGGAAAAGCAATCAGCCCCAGCATTTT. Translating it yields CASSQMTGKSNQPQHF.